This section outlines one T cell receptor (beta chain) sequence together with its context. This clone's antigen is unknown. Base qualities were left out, and no much larger clone turns up one base away. Using the deep immunoSEQ assay, multiplex PCR amplified TCR CDR3 regions from genomic DNA. Extracted genomic DNA from each cell subset was distributed evenly across all wells of several immunoSEQ 96-well plates, and each plate was treated as a replicate. For sorted subsets, approximately 190 ng genomic DNA, equal to 30,000 or so T cell genomes, was loaded into each replicate PCR. Purified libraries were quantified with a Qubit 3.0 fluorometer, sized on a Bioanalyzer 2100, and re-quantified with the KAPA Library Quantification kit. Every immunoSEQ 96-well plate was sequenced on a dedicated single-read 150-cycle Illumina NextSeq 550 flow cell. In the original analysis: Because the immunoSEQ output held only junctional sequences and lacked quality scores, the filtering could not match the filtering applied to full-length reads. To assign V/J genes and CDR3, sequences were annotated against IMGT germline references using PyIR, a Python wrapper for IgBLAST v1.9. Any read was removed if the V/J assignment was weak (E-value above 1e-6), the CDR3 was missing, or the read contained stop codons, out-of-frame junctions, or ambiguous translated residues. V3J clonotypes were defined as sequences sharing an identical inferred V gene, J gene, and CDR3 amino acid sequence. Percentage overlap between repertoires was computed as shared unique clonotypes divided by the size of the smaller repertoire. RTK rarefaction, the Chao1 estimator, and Recon v2.1 estimates of unobserved clonotypes were used to assess repertoire richness. Generation probabilities for all TCRbeta clonotypes obtained by the gDNA method from a handful of donors were computed using OLGA. TCRdb re-hosts the immuneACCESS table, in-frame sequences only. Its copies lack some clones; in the studies checked, an unresolved V gene accounts for under half of them, and the cause for the rest is not known. V and J calls and clone size follow that table, whereas D and trimming were derived from the DNA. The sample profile shows some 240,000 clones; 50% to 80% of them were found once. The top ten hold over 8.5% of the sample.

This specimen belongs to a study of shared clonotypes between healthy human individuals (TCRdb year 2020). The study in broad terms: The cohort comprised a couple of women and a few men aged 18 to 49 years. For each donor, CD4 naive and CD4 memory were each run on three plates, CD8 naive on two plates, and CD8 memory on one plate. Blood TCR repertoires of about five healthy adults were deeply sequenced to estimate repertoire size and the extent of clonotype sharing between individuals. To increase sequencing depth and limit assay-specific biases, different laboratories used diverse techniques to prepare libraries and sequence TCR repertoires. Leukapheresis yielded between about 0.85 and 9.5 billion PBMCs per donor. Results the study describes overall, beyond this receptor: Sampling was restricted to blood, and TCR repertoires in tissues likely differ from the TCR repertoires found in blood. Incomplete sequencing was indicated by rarefaction of sorted-subset datasets, despite the large sequencing depth. Because the study included only a small number of donors, the genetic and exposure-history diversity represented was limited. Higher generation probabilities were observed for clonotypes shared by all four sorted-subset donors than for non-shared clonotypes. Based on pairwise subsampling, the degree of clonotype sharing among donors was expected to be affected by sequencing depth. Naive subsets generally had larger estimated clonotype richness than memory subsets. When several donors were compared, the shared fraction of clonotypes was approximately 5% for naive CD4, less than 4% for naive CD8, 2.3% for memory CD4, and roughly 0.4% for memory CD8.

V and J are truncated by 5 bases and 1 base respectively, leaving an intervening sequence of 14 bases. In the germline V gene, CDR1 corresponds to KGHSH and CDR2 to LQKENI. Inclusive of the bounding cysteine and phenylalanine, the CDR3 is 16 residues long. Of all the DNA, just the CDR3 is kept, 48 bases in frame from base 1. Donors were healthy HIV-negative adults with no recently reported acute infections or vaccinations. Every donor was a Caucasian adult living in Nashville, Tennessee, USA. CD4+ T cells were enriched through magnetic negative selection, after which naive cells were positively selected on CD45RA and the remaining negative fraction served as the memory subset. Blood was obtained by leukapheresis, after which PBMCs were separated by Ficoll-Histopaque density gradient centrifugation and cryopreserved in liquid nitrogen vapor phase. Purity and quantity of every magnetically sorted T cell population were checked by analytical flow cytometry. Genomic DNA was isolated from each sorted fraction and quantified by UV absorbance on a Nanodrop 2000c.

Sequences were obtained from memory CD4+ T cells sorted from blood. According to the study, the label for this sample's cell subset or site signals: CD45RA-negative fraction. The TCR sequence derives from a man younger than 45 in good health. The rearrangement combines TRBV18 with TRBJ2-2; a confident D gene designation cannot be given. The nucleotide sequence reads TGTGCCAGCTCAGCGAGGAGCACAAAGAACACCGGGGAGCTGTTTTTT. The encoded protein is CASSARSTKNTGELFF.